These 8 T cell receptor beta chains originate from one sample sequenced in a study of CD8+ T cells in alopecia areata. After isolation, RNA underwent reverse transcription to generate cDNA as the sequencing template. The protocol was immunoSEQ multiplex PCR, while the TCRdb copy is restricted to in-frame clones and leaves out a portion. Of about 150,000 clones in the sample, 87% were seen once. The specimen comprised CD8+ T cells sorted from blood, sampled at week 0. Receptors were obtained from a human donor with alopecia areata.

V is TRBV9 and J is TRBJ2-1; 8 bases align to TRBD1. CDR1 is SGDLS, CDR2 YYNGEE, per germline. The CDR3 extends over 17 amino acids. With V trimmed by 0 bases and J by 3 bases, 8 bases remained unmatched. CDR3 in amino acids: CASSVGKGTGGYNEQFF. The CDR3, as DNA: TGTGCCAGCAGCGTAGGGAAGGGAACAGGGGGCTACAATGAGCAGTTCTTC.

The V call is TRBV7-9, the J call TRBJ2-1, with 8 bases aligning to TRBD2. This CDR3 is built from 16 residues. Germline CDR1 and CDR2: SEHNR and FQNEAQ (reference sequence). The ends lost 0 bases at V and 5 bases at J; junction bases unmatched: 6. The CDR3 reads CASSLARTSIHNEQFF. Here the CDR3 DNA reads TGTGCCAGCAGCTTAGCTCGGACTAGCATTCACAATGAGCAGTTCTTC.

This clone has just one count. The J gene is TRBJ2-1, the V gene TRBV6-4, with D maybe TRBD2 (5 bases). Deletions cut 5 bases from V and 6 bases from J, with 14 bases between. This CDR3 region has 14 residues. CDR1 and CDR2 from the germline V gene are MRHNA and SNTAGT. The DNA of the CDR3 is TGTGCCAGCAGTAGAAGGGAGACCCCCAATGAGCAGTTCTTC. Translating it yields CASSRRETPNEQFF.

The chain uses TRBV7-9 and TRBJ2-5, with 8 bases identical to TRBD1. This CDR3 is 15 amino acids long. The V segment lost 5 bases and the J segment 1 base; nucleotides outside the gene matches: 6. Germline values: CDR1 SEHNR, CDR2 FQNEAQ (reference sequence). CDR3 nucleotide sequence: TGTGCCAGCAGCCCCCGGACAGGGAGCCAAGAGACCCAGTACTTC. Protein sequence: CASSPRTGSQETQYF. Based on the CDR3 plus reference TRBV7-9 and TRBJ2-5, the full variable domain is DTGVSQNPRHKITKRGQNVTFRCDPISEHNRLYWYRQTLGQGPEFLTYFQNEAQLEKSRLLSDRFSAERPKGSFSTLEIQRTEQGDSAMYLCASSPRTGSQETQYFGPGTRLLVL.

The V gene is TRBV13, the J gene TRBJ2-3; 15 nucleotides agree with TRBD2. CDR3 length: 17 residues. Per the germline V gene, CDR1 is PRHDT and CDR2 is FYEKMQ (reference sequence). After removal of 5 bases from V and 0 bases from J, the junction contained 3 bases not matched to a gene. CDR3: CASSLGTSGGSTDTQYF. The CDR3 DNA sequence: TGTGCCAGCAGCCTCGGGACTAGCGGGGGGAGCACAGATACGCAGTATTTT.

J is TRBJ1-2 and V is TRBV27; 10 bases line up with TRBD1. The germline CDR1 and CDR2 sequences are MNHEY and SMNVEV (reference sequence). Trimming took 4 bases from V and 3 from J; bases not matched to a gene: 5. The CDR3 runs 15 residues. In nucleotides, the CDR3 is TGTGCCAGCAGTTCGGGACAGGGGTTAGACTATGGCTACACCTTC. Translation gives CASSSGQGLDYGYTF.

The chain carries TRBV27 and TRBJ2-1; unclear D gene. The CDR3 covers 13 residues. Germline V CDR1 and CDR2: MNHEY, SMNVEV (reference sequence). Trimming left V 5 bases short and J 5 bases short, with 10 bases between. The CDR3 region has the DNA TGTGCCAGCAGTGGTAACTTCAACAATGAGCAGTTCTTC. Amino acid sequence: CASSGNFNNEQFF.

The chain uses TRBV11-2 and TRBJ2-5; TRBD1 matches at 8 bases. V trimming: 1 base; J trimming: 0 bases; junction bases outside the gene matches: 13. Looked up from germline, CDR1 is SGHAT and CDR2 is FQNNGV. The CDR3 length is 19 residues. The CDR3 DNA sequence: TGTGCCAGCAGCTTAGGGGTTCTCGGGACAGGTCTGTACCAAGAGACCCAGTACTTC. Its protein is CASSLGVLGTGLYQETQYF.